Described below is a single T cell receptor (beta chain) sequence and its context. Gene names and germline refer to mouse. With the read ending 4 residues before the CDR3 end, the germline J gene is used to fill in that end. The data stem from a study of CD8+ T cells in alopecia areata. The CDR3 extends over 15 amino acids. J lost 5 bases, V lost 3 bases, and 4 bases had no gene match. Germline CDR1 FNHDT, CDR2 SITEND (reference sequence). Markers used for sorting pooled cutaneous lymph node cells were CD4, CD8alpha, NKG2D, NKG2ACE and others. Extraction of RNA preceded its reverse transcription into cDNA, which served as the sequencing template. Assay: immunoSEQ multiplex PCR; the TCRdb copy retains only in-frame clones and omits some. The sample offers about 270,000 clones and no singletons, the top ten holding more than 1%.

This sequence was found in a C3H/HeJ mouse with alopecia areata. This mouse strain has H2-k as its MHC haplotype. Specimen: CD4+ T cells sorted from a lymph node. V gene TRBV19 combines with J gene TRBJ2-2; 10 bases line up with TRBD1. The CDR3 here is CASSKRGQGTGQLYF. The sequenced part of the CDR3 DNA is TGTGCCAGCAGTAAAAGGGGACAGGGGACCGGG.